Below, 30 T cell receptor beta chains from the same sample are listed, as sequenced in a study of CD8 T cells in ankylosing spondylitis. From the 5' RACE reads, TCRdb called clonotypes with MiXCR, one entry per CDR3 protein. Among 45,000 or so distinct CDR3 sequences listed, more than 9.5% were seen once. Sequenced input: blood, either unsorted or a sorted T cell fraction (not recorded which). Receptors were obtained from a male donor with ankylosing spondylitis or in good health (not recorded which).

This clonotype appeared a few times. The gene calls are TRBV7-8 and TRBJ2-7, with D perhaps given as TRBD1 or TRBD2 (5 bases each). The ends were cut back, 5 bases at V and 1 base at J, with 12 bases in the middle. The CDR3 has 14 amino acids. CDR1 is SGHVS, CDR2 FQNEAQ, per germline. The CDR3 spells CASSPLRGSYEQYF. As DNA, the CDR3 is TGTGCCAGCAGCCCCCTGAGGGGTTCCTACGAGCAGTACTTC.

The chain employs TRBV11-1 and TRBJ1-1, with a weak D call TRBD1 (6 bases). With 5 bases removed from V and 5 bases from J, the gap between germline ends came to 15 bases. This CDR3 has 14 residues. In germline, CDR1 is SGHAT, CDR2 FQDESV (reference sequence). Here the CDR3 reads CASSPSYRDTEAFF. The CDR3 coding sequence is TGTGCCAGCAGCCCATCTTACAGGGATACTGAAGCTTTCTTT.

This clonotype has ten or more counts. The rearrangement joins TRBV28 to TRBJ1-2, with TRBD1 identical over 7 bases. The trim removed 6 bases at V and 3 bases at J, leaving 10 bases unmatched. The V gene's germline CDR1 is MDHEN and CDR2 SYDVKM. The CDR3 is 15 amino acids. The CDR3 is CASSEPRGQDYGYTF. The CDR3 DNA follows: TGTGCCAGCAGCGAACCGAGGGGGCAGGACTATGGCTACACCTTC.

This clonotype was observed many times. The CDR3 bases are TGCGCCAGCAGCTTGGATCAACAAGAGACCCAGTACTTC. It codes for CASSLDQQETQYF. The V call is TRBV5-1, the J call TRBJ2-5; D not certain. Germline V gene data show CDR1 as SGHRS and CDR2 as YFSETQ. This CDR3 has 13 amino acids. Trimming cost V 0 bases and J 2 bases, with 5 bases left between them.

This rearrangement joins TRBV5-6 to TRBJ2-7, with D hard to call. This CDR3 spans 15 amino acids. Trimming shortened V by 0 bases and J by 1 base, and 11 bases separated the two germline ends. Germline assignment: CDR1 SGHDT and CDR2 YYEEEE. The CDR3 protein is CASSLAAAKSYEQYF. For the CDR3, the DNA is TGTGCCAGCAGCTTGGCGGCAGCCAAGTCCTACGAGCAGTACTTC.

There are many counts of this clonotype. In DNA form, the CDR3 reads TGTGCCAGCAGCTTAAGCCCTCCTTCGGGGGAGGGTTCACCCCTCCACTTT. Translation gives CASSLSPPSGEGSPLHF. V and J are TRBV7-6 and TRBJ1-6, with a possible D match to TRBD1 (5 bases). The CDR3 loop spans 17 amino acids. Germline assignment: CDR1 SGHVS and CDR2 FNYEAQ. V was clipped by 2 bases and J by 9 bases, with 20 bases between them.

Many counts were recorded for this clonotype. This chain links TRBV5-1 with TRBJ1-4; perhaps TRBD1 as D (5 bases). CDR1 and CDR2 from the germline V gene are SGHRS and YFSETQ. This CDR3 region has 14 residues. Trimming removed 4 bases from V and 4 bases from J, with 11 bases in between. The CDR3 DNA reads TGCGCCAGCAGCGGGGGACGGGATAATGAAAAACTGTTTTTT. Translated: CASSGGRDNEKLFF.

This clonotype has just a few counts. This chain joins TRBV5-1 and TRBJ2-3; 7 bases fit TRBD1. Germline-derived CDR1 and CDR2 are SGHRS and YFSETQ. J was trimmed by 0 bases and V by 1 base; bases with no gene match: 8. The CDR3 sequence is 17 residues long. The CDR3 loop is CASSLWGQGVSTDTQYF. Written as DNA, the CDR3 is TGCGCCAGCAGCTTGTGGGGCCAGGGGGTGAGCACAGATACGCAGTATTTT.

This clonotype was seen repeatedly, ten times or more. The rearrangement joins TRBV6-2 or TRBV6-3 to TRBJ2-1; D perhaps matches TRBD2 (6 bases). V shed 5 bases and J shed 8 bases, with 13 bases lying between them. Per germline, CDR1 MNHEY and CDR2 SVGEGT. The CDR3 spans 13 residues. CDR3 nucleotides: TGTGCCAGCAGTCTGGCGGGGCTCGATGAGCAGTTCTTC. Protein sequence: CASSLAGLDEQFF.

This clonotype was counted ten times or more. The chain combines TRBV20-1 with TRBJ1-5; D is unclear. The CDR3 extends over 14 amino acids. V lost 2 bases and J lost 7, with 15 bases in between. The germline V gene encodes CDR1 DFQATT and CDR2 SNEGSKA (reference sequence). CDR3 nucleotide sequence: TGCAGTGCTAGAACTGGTGCGGCAAGGCAGCCCCAGCATTTT. Its translation is CSARTGAARQPQHF.

This clonotype has at least ten counts. This chain connects TRBV29-1 to TRBJ1-1; tentatively, D is TRBD1 (5 bases). V was trimmed by 2 bases and J by 6 bases, leaving 13 bases between them. The CDR3 extends over 13 amino acids. Germline CDR1 is SQVTM and CDR2 is ANQGSEA. CDR3 protein: CSVEMGEWAEAFF. CDR3 DNA: TGCAGCGTTGAAATGGGGGAGTGGGCTGAAGCTTTCTTT.

This clonotype was observed at least ten times. The chain employs TRBV12-3 or TRBV12-4 and TRBJ2-5, with 8 bases fitting TRBD1. V was clipped by 4 bases and J by 4 bases; unmatched bases: 5. This CDR3 spans 14 amino acids. This CDR3 is CASSSDRAGETQYF. The DNA of the CDR3 is TGTGCCAGCAGTTCGGACAGGGCGGGAGAGACCCAGTACTTC.

Many counts were recorded for this clonotype. CDR3 residues: CSANSGGVSTGELFF. The CDR3 coding sequence is TGCAGTGCTAACTCTGGGGGGGTGAGCACCGGGGAGCTGTTTTTT. This chain uses TRBV20-1 with TRBJ2-2; 7 bases line up with TRBD2. V lost 4 bases, J lost 4 bases, and 9 bases stayed unmatched. Germline V gene sequence: CDR1 DFQATT, CDR2 SNEGSKA (reference sequence). The CDR3 loop spans 15 amino acids.

Many counts were recorded for this clonotype. This sequence joins TRBV29-1 and TRBJ2-5; D may be TRBD1 (5 bases). Trimming removed 6 bases at V and 5 bases at J, with 13 bases between. The germline gives CDR1 SQVTM, CDR2 ANQGSEA. CDR3 length equals 12 residues. CDR3 coding DNA: TGCAGCGTCTCACCTACAGGCGAGACCCAGTACTTC. This codes for CSVSPTGETQYF.

The chain couples TRBV5-5 to TRBJ2-3; D is unresolved. Germline CDR1 reads SGHKS; CDR2 reads YYEKEE (reference sequence). The CDR3 is 15 amino acids. The germline V and J ends were trimmed by 2 bases and 1 base, with 11 bases remaining between them. The CDR3 region is CASSFLGVGTDTQYF. In DNA, the CDR3 is TGTGCCAGCAGCTTTTTAGGCGTTGGCACAGATACGCAGTATTTT.

This clonotype was recorded at least ten times. The chain joins TRBV19 to TRBJ2-7; TRBD2 might be the D (5 bases). Germline V CDR1 and CDR2: LNHDA, SQIVND (reference sequence). Trimming removed 2 bases at V and 3 bases at J, with 11 bases between. The CDR3 is made up of 14 amino acids. The CDR3 sequence: CASSIRSGGYEQYF. CDR3 coding DNA: TGTGCCAGTAGTATACGCAGTGGAGGCTACGAGCAGTACTTC.

Many counts were recorded for this clonotype. The rearrangement joins TRBV20-1 to TRBJ1-1; possibly TRBD1 for D (6 bases). Germline V gene data show CDR1 as DFQATT and CDR2 as SNEGSKA (reference sequence). The CDR3 consists of 14 residues. V was shortened by 1 base and J by 1 base, with 10 bases between the two germline ends. The CDR3 spells CSARVGGENTEAFF. In nucleotides, the CDR3 is TGCAGTGCTAGAGTAGGGGGTGAGAACACTGAAGCTTTCTTT.

This clonotype showed up many times. CDR3 sequence reads: CSAILPRGDSYEQYF. CDR3 in DNA: TGCAGTGCTATCTTACCCAGGGGAGACTCCTACGAGCAGTACTTC. The chain recombines TRBV20-1 with TRBJ2-7, with D perhaps TRBD1 (6 bases). Germline V gives CDR1 DFQATT, CDR2 SNEGSKA (reference sequence). Trimming stripped 4 bases from V and 0 bases from J, with 16 bases between. The CDR3 sequence is 15 residues long.

This clonotype has a count of ten or more. The chain uses TRBV10-3 and TRBJ1-5; a weak D match, TRBD1 (6 bases). V was cut by 0 bases and J by 0 bases, with 18 bases left in between. This CDR3 contains 19 residues. Per germline, CDR1 ENHRY and CDR2 SYGVKD. This CDR3 reads CAISESGSEGEISNQPQHF. The CDR3 coding sequence is TGTGCCATCAGTGAGTCGGGCAGCGAGGGGGAAATTAGCAATCAGCCCCAGCATTTT.

This clonotype was seen ten or more times. The chain joins TRBV25-1 to TRBJ2-1; D remains unclear. Trimming took 2 bases from V and 7 from J, leaving 18 bases between them. Germline loops: CDR1 MGHDK, CDR2 SYGVNS. The CDR3 is made up of 16 amino acids. CDR3 in DNA: TGTGCCAGCAGTGAACCGAGGCCCCCCACCGGGAATGAGCAGTTCTTC. Protein product: CASSEPRPPTGNEQFF.

This chain joins TRBV7-9 and TRBJ1-5; 11 bases are shared with TRBD1. This CDR3 has 16 residues. V was clipped by 5 bases and J by 3 bases; unmatched bases: 6. The V gene's germline CDR1 is SEHNR and CDR2 FQNEAQ (reference sequence). CDR3 nucleotides: TGTGCCAGCAGCGACGGACAGGGGGCACCCAATCAGCCCCAGCATTTT. It codes for CASSDGQGAPNQPQHF. Full variable domain (missing parts from reference TRBV7-9 and TRBJ1-5): DTGVSQNPRHKITKRGQNVTFRCDPISEHNRLYWYRQTLGQGPEFLTYFQNEAQLEKSRLLSDRFSAERPKGSFSTLEIQRTEQGDSAMYLCASSDGQGAPNQPQHFGDGTRLSIL.

The table lists this clonotype with many counts. The chain joins TRBV5-6 to TRBJ1-5, with a possible D match to TRBD1 (6 bases). CDR3 size: 15 residues. Germline loops: CDR1 SGHDT, CDR2 YYEEEE. V was cut by 4 bases and J by 8 bases, with 19 bases left in between. CDR3 bases: TGTGCCAGCAGCGGCCACCGGGACACGGGGAAGCCCCAGCATTTT. It translates to CASSGHRDTGKPQHF.

This clonotype was detected ten times or more. The J gene is TRBJ2-1, the V gene TRBV7-9, with TRBD1 identical over 9 bases. The CDR3 runs to 12 residues. V gave up 5 bases and J gave up 11 bases; unmatched junction bases: 4. CDR1 and CDR2 from the germline V gene are SEHNR and FQNEAQ (reference sequence). Here the CDR3 reads CASSADRGKQFF. CDR3 bases: TGTGCCAGCAGCGCCGACAGGGGGAAGCAGTTCTTC.

This clonotype has ten or more counts. The chain joins TRBV5-1 to TRBJ1-2; 8 bases are shared with TRBD1. The germline gives CDR1 SGHRS, CDR2 YFSETQ. The V gene end was trimmed by 4 bases and the J gene end by 5 bases; junction bases not matched to a gene: 10. The CDR3 spans 15 residues. CDR3 sequence reads: CASSPSGGAVYGYTF. CDR3 DNA: TGCGCCAGCAGCCCGTCAGGGGGCGCAGTTTATGGCTACACCTTC.

This clonotype was counted many times. The rearrangement links TRBV20-1 to TRBJ2-5; D possibly corresponds to TRBD1 (6 bases). The CDR3 loop spans 14 amino acids. CDR1 is DFQATT and CDR2 is SNEGSKA in the germline V gene (reference sequence). The V end was cut by 1 base, the J end by 4 bases, with 13 bases between. In nucleotides, the CDR3 is TGCAGTGCTAGAGCGGACCCCAGGGGAGAGACCCAGTACTTC. Protein: CSARADPRGETQYF.

This clonotype was detected only a few times. V gene TRBV19 combines with J gene TRBJ2-1, with a weak D call TRBD2 (6 bases). Germline V CDR1 and CDR2: LNHDA, SQIVND (reference sequence). V lost 6 bases, J lost 0 bases, and 12 bases lay in between. The CDR3 totals 15 residues. In nucleotides, the CDR3 is TGTGCCAGTAGACGGGACTCACGCTCCTACAATGAGCAGTTCTTC. As protein: CASRRDSRSYNEQFF.

This clonotype was seen ten or more times. V is TRBV5-1 and J is TRBJ2-3, with 10 bases matching TRBD1. Trimming took 4 bases from V and 6 from J; bases not matched to a gene: 8. This CDR3 region has 15 residues. Per germline, CDR1 SGHRS and CDR2 YFSETQ. The CDR3 nucleotides are TGCGCCAGCAGCCCGACGGGACAGGGGACCGATACGCAGTATTTT. Translation: CASSPTGQGTDTQYF.

This clonotype was observed at least ten times. V gene TRBV5-1 combines with J gene TRBJ1-1; D not resolved. Germline V gives CDR1 SGHRS, CDR2 YFSETQ. This CDR3 comprises 11 residues. The V end was cut by 5 bases, the J end by 6 bases, with 8 bases between. The CDR3 DNA reads as TGCGCCAGCAGTTACGGAGCTGAAGCTTTCTTT. Its protein is CASSYGAEAFF.

V is TRBV6-1 and J is TRBJ2-2; 7 positions match TRBD1. V gave up 6 bases and J gave up 0 bases; unmatched junction bases: 10. This CDR3 contains 17 residues. CDR1 is MNHNS and CDR2 is SASEGT in the germline V gene. CDR3 DNA: TGTGCCAGCAGCCTATTGGGGGACAGATCGAACACCGGGGAGCTGTTTTTT. Translation: CASSLLGDRSNTGELFF.

This clonotype was detected many times. The chain links TRBV7-8 to TRBJ2-1; D gene uncertain. Germline V gives CDR1 SGHVS, CDR2 FQNEAQ. V was trimmed by 1 base and J by 8 bases, leaving 9 bases between them. This CDR3 has 13 amino acids. The CDR3 DNA reads as TGTGCCAGCAGCTTAGTGGCGGTATATGAGCAGTTCTTC. It translates to CASSLVAVYEQFF.